This TCR beta chain was identified during a study of blood T cell repertoires in COVID-19 (dated by TCRdb to between 2020 and 2021). For context, the study as a whole: Samples covering the acute and convalescent phases of COVID-19 were provided by collaborators in the United States, Italy and Spain. The prospective study material was composed of cDNA or gDNA derived from T cells, B-cell-depleted T cells, or PBMCs. The repertoires were released in a freely available public database intended as a resource for research on the immune response to SARS-CoV-2. The dataset comprised deeply sampled blood TCRbeta repertoires from subjects exposed to, actively infected with, or recovered from COVID-19. Sample metadata almost always included a de-identified subject ID, COVID-19 status, age in years and sex. HLA class I and class II types, where available, came from metadata supplied by the sample provider rather than from assay-based typing. Samples came from the ongoing ImmuneRACE study (first 160 participants) plus 1,254 subjects from 6 global collaborators. Results and caveats for the whole study, not just this receptor: The quantity of clinical and demographic metadata differed by source and by participant and was supplied without curation.

Each collaborating institution followed its own protocols to collect whole blood in K2EDTA tubes. Collaborator samples were shipped for TCRbeta analysis as frozen whole blood, isolated PBMCs, or DNA extracted from either sample type. TCRbeta CDR3 regions were amplified from genomic DNA using the immunoSEQ Assay, a bias-controlled multiplex PCR. As for how the authors treated the data: The number of nucleated cells in each sample was estimated by amplification of reference gene primers within the assay. To quantify the absolute abundance of each unique TCRbeta CDR3 rearrangement, sequence reads were collapsed and filtered. Productive Simpson clonality was computed per sample as the square root of Simpson's diversity index over productive rearrangements. The source is immuneACCESS, and TCRdb retained only in-frame sequences with V and J called. Part of the clones is not carried over; for the studies checked, unresolved V genes explain less than half of this, and the remainder is unexplained. The DNA gave D and trimming, while V, J and clone size come from that table. Across this sample there are fewer than 200,000 clones, with around nine tenths seen only once. 2.7% of the sample is in the top ten clones.

V loses 4 bases at its end and J loses 1 base; junction bases beyond the gene matches: 5. The germline V gene provides CDR1 SGHRS and CDR2 YFSETQ. The CDR3 goes from the cysteine to the phenylalanine over 15 residues. The entry retains the CDR3 DNA only, 45 bases that are in frame from base 1. As for this clone: The clone's antigen remains unknown. It has no much larger one-base neighbor in the sample; base qualities were not kept.

The chain was built from TRBV5-1 and TRBJ1-2, with 9 bases aligning to TRBD1. The source is a man in his forties or fifties with active or convalescent COVID-19. Sequenced input: peripheral blood. The CDR3 has the sequence CASSPPGQGNYGYTF. At the DNA level, the sequence is TGCGCCAGCAGCCCGCCGGGACAGGGTAACTATGGCTACACCTTC.